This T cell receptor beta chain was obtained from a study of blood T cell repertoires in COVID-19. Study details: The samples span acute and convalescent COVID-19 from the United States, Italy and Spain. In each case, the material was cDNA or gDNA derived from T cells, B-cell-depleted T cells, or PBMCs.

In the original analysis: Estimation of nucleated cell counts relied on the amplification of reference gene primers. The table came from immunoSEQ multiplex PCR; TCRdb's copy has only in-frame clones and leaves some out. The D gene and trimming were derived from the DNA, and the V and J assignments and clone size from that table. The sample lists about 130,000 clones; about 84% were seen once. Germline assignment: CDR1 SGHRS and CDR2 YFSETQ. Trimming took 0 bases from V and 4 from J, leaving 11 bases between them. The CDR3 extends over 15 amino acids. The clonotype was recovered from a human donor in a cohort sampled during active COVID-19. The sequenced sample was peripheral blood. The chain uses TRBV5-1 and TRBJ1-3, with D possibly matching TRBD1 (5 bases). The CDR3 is CASSLEGASGNTIYF. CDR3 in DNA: TGCGCCAGCAGCTTGGAAGGGGCATCCGGAAACACCATATATTTT.